This paragraph reports one T cell receptor (beta chain). These data belong to a study of shared T cell receptors in the human thymus. The CDR3 runs to 12 residues. Germline V gene sequence: CDR1 GTSNPN, CDR2 SVGIG (reference sequence). Trimming took off 2 bases at V and 6 bases at J, with 7 bases between the two ends. This table comes from immunoSEQ multiplex PCR, and its TCRdb copy is limited to in-frame clones, with some not included. The table lists under 850,000 clones, 88% of them singletons, with 0.0095% to 0.011% in the top ten. Another study also made use of these data, one on human thymus T cells.

The chain joins TRBV30 to TRBJ1-4; D not certain. The material sequenced was thymocytes. This receptor was taken from a boy under three years old with a congenital heart defect. The CDR3 reads CAWSSPDEKLFF. CDR3 sequence (DNA): TGTGCCTGGAGTTCGCCAGATGAAAAACTGTTTTTT.